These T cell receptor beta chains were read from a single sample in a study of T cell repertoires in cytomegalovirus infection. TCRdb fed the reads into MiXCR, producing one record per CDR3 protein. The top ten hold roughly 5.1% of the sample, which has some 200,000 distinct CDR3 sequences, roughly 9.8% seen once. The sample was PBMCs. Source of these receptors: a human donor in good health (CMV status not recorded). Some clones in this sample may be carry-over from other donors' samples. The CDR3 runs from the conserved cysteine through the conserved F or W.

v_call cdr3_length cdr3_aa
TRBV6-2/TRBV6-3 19 CASSYLGGGSGRALNEQFF
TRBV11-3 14 CASSMTGTNTEAFF
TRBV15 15 CATSRDWGSNQPQHF
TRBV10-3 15 CASGPRGTGNQPQHF
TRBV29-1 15 CSVEDLWRPEETQYF
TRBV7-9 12 CASRGDLETQYF
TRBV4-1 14 CASSQTDPGDEQFF
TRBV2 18 CASTDRGALPGRAYEQYF
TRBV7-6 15 CASSLVRVGETEAFF
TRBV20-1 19 CSAHLGGQISDLAKNIQYF